These 3 T cell receptor beta chains were sequenced from one sample in a study of spatial heterogeneity in lung cancer. As to time point: sample taken at primary tumor resection. MiXCR was run by TCRdb on the 5' RACE reads, yielding one entry per CDR3 protein. The sample lists tens of thousands of distinct CDR3 sequences; 7.5% were seen once. The source was PBMCs, collected at surgery. The source is a male donor with early-stage non-small cell lung cancer.

This clonotype was recorded many times. CDR3 bases: TGTGCCAGCAGCTTAGGGGGGAGGTCTGAGGGTGAAGCTTTCTTT. Translated: CASSLGGRSEGEAFF. The chain recombines TRBV7-9 with TRBJ1-1; TRBD1 is a possible D gene (5 bases). The germline gives CDR1 SEHNR, CDR2 FQNEAQ (reference sequence). This CDR3 spans 15 amino acids. V shed 1 base and J shed 7 bases, with 16 bases lying between them.

At least ten counts were recorded for this clonotype. V and J are TRBV9 and TRBJ2-3; D remains ambiguous. CDR3 size: 12 residues. Germline loops: CDR1 SGDLS, CDR2 YYNGEE. The V end was cut by 3 bases, the J end by 2 bases, with 4 bases between. Here the CDR3 reads CASSAFTDTQYF. DNA of the CDR3: TGTGCCAGCAGCGCCTTCACAGATACGCAGTATTTT. The full variable domain, its missing parts supplied by reference TRBV9 and TRBJ2-3, is DSGVTQTPKHLITATGQRVTLRCSPRSGDLSVYWYQQSLDQGLQFLIQYYNGEERAKGNILERFSAQQFPDLHSELNLSSLELGDSALYFCASSAFTDTQYFGPGTRLTVL.

This clonotype was counted ten times or more. The CDR3 DNA follows: TGTGCCAGCAGTGAAGTGCCGCCGCGATCACCCCTCCACTTT. Its translation is CASSEVPPRSPLHF. The chain recombines TRBV6-1 with TRBJ1-6; D gene ambiguous. In germline, CDR1 is MNHNS, CDR2 SASEGT. The CDR3 extends over 14 amino acids. Trimming shortened V by 1 base and J by 10 bases, and 11 bases separated the two germline ends.